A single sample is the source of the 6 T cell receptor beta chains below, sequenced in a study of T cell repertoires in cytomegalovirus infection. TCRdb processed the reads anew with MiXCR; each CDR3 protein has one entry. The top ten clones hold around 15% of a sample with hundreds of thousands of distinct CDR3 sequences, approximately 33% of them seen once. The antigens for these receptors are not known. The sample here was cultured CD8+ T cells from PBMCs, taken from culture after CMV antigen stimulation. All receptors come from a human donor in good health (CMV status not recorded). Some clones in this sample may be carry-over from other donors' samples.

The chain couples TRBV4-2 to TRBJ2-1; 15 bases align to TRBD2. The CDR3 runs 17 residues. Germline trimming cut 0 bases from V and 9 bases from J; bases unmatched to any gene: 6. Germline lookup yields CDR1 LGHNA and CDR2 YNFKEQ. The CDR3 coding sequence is TGTGCCAGCAGCCAAGACTGGACTAGCGGGGGGGCGACTGAGCAGTTCTTC. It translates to CASSQDWTSGGATEQFF.

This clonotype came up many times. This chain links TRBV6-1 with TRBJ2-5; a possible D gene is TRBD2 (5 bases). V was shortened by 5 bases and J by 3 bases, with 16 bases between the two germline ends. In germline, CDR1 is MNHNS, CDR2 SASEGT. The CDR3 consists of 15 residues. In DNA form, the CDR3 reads TGTGCCAGCAGTCCCCTGGCGGTAGCGAAAGAGACCCAGTACTTC. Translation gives CASSPLAVAKETQYF.

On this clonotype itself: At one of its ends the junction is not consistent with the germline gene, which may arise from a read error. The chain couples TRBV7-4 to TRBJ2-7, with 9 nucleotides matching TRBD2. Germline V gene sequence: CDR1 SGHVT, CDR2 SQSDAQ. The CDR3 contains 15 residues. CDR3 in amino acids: CASSWAAGGRYGQYF. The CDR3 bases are TGTGCCAGCAGCTGGGCGGCGGGGGGGCGGTACGGGCAGTACTTC.

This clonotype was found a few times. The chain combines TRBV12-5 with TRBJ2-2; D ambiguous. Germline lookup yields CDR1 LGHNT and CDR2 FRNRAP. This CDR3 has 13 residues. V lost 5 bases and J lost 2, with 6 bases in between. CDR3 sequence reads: CASGNRNTGELFF. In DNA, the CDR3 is TGTGCTAGTGGTAACCGAAACACCGGGGAGCTGTTTTTT.

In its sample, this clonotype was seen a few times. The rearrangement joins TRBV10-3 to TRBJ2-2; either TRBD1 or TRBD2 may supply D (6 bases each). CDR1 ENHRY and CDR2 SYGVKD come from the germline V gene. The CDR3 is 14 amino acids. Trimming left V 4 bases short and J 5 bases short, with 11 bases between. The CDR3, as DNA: TGTGCCATCAGTGTGGGGGGCCTAACCGGGGAGCTGTTTTTT. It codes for CAISVGGLTGELFF.

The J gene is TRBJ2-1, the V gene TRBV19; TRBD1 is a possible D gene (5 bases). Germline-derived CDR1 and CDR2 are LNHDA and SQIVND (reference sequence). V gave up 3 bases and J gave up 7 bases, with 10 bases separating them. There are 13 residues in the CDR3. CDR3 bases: TGTGCCAGTAGTATCAGGGAACGGAATGAGCAGTTCTTC. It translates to CASSIRERNEQFF.